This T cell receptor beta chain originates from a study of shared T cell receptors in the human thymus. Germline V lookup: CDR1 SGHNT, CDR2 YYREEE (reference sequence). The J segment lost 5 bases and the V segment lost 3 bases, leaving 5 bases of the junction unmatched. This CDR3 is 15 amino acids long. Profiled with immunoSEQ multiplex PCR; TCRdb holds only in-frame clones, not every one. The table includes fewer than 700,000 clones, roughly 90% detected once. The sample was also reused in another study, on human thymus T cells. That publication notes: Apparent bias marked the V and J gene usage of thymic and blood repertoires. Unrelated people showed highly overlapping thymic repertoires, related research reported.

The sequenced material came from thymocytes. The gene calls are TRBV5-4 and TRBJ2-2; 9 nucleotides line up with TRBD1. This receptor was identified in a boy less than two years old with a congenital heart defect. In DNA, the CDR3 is TGTGCCAGCAGCTCACCGGGGACAGGGACCGGGGAGCTGTTTTTT. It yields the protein CASSSPGTGTGELFF. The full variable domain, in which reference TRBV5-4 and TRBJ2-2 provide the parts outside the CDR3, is ETGVTQSPTHLIKTRGQQVTLRCSSQSGHNTVSWYQQALGQGPQFIFQYYREEENGRGNFPPRFSGLQFPNYSSELNVNALELDDSALYLCASSSPGTGTGELFFGEGSRLTVL.